Reported below is one TCR beta chain. What it binds is not known. These data are taken from a study of CD4+ T cells in melanoma. Points from the study as a whole: Diverse differentiation states were reported for melanoma neoantigen-specific CD4+ T cells. CD8+ T cell, macrophage and B cell function reportedly correlated with neoantigen-specific CD4+ T cells.

The protocol was immunoSEQ multiplex PCR, while the TCRdb copy is restricted to in-frame clones and leaves out a portion. The table lists 20,000 to 25,000 clones, over 75% of them singletons. The sample taken for sequencing was cells from a culture (not recorded whether cultured in vitro). This TCR derives from a human donor with melanoma.

The CDR3 loop is CASSRTAQGGYTF. The CDR3 DNA reads TGTGCCAGCAGTAGGACAGCTCAGGGAGGCTACACCTTC. The chain links TRBV6-6 to TRBJ1-2; possibly TRBD1 for D (6 bases). V was trimmed by 5 bases and J by 8 bases, leaving 15 bases between them. CDR3 length: 13 amino acids. From germline, CDR1 is MNHNY and CDR2 SVGAGI (reference sequence).